The 30 T cell receptor beta chains below all came from one sample that was sequenced in a study of blood T cell repertoires in COVID-19. Here immunoSEQ multiplex PCR was the method, and the copy in TCRdb shows in-frame clones only, minus some. The table records around 300,000 clones, 88% of them present only once. The sequenced sample consisted of PBMCs or T cells enriched from blood (not recorded which). These receptors came from a woman aged 45-60 years who had recovered from COVID-19.

This sequence joins TRBV28 and TRBJ1-1; no clear D gene. Germline CDR1 reads MDHEN; CDR2 reads SYDVKM. CDR3 length equals 17 residues. Trimming took off 6 bases at V and 5 bases at J, with 25 bases between the two ends. CDR3 sequence: CASSSLPELRSGTEAFF. The CDR3 coding sequence is TGTGCCAGCAGCTCTCTCCCTGAACTGCGGAGTGGGACTGAAGCTTTCTTT.

CDR3 residues: CASSTTKTSGSFPDTQYF. In DNA form, the CDR3 reads TGTGCCAGCAGCACTACGAAAACTAGCGGGAGTTTCCCAGATACGCAGTATTTT. The V and J genes are TRBV28 and TRBJ2-3; TRBD2 matches at 11 bases. The CDR3 is 18 residues long. Germline CDR1 is MDHEN and CDR2 is SYDVKM. V lost 6 bases to trimming and J lost 4 bases; unmatched junction nucleotides: 15.

The J gene is TRBJ2-7, the V gene TRBV7-9, with TRBD1 matching 9 bases. After removal of 10 bases from V and 2 bases from J, the junction contained 12 bases not matched to a gene. CDR1 and CDR2 (germline): SEHNR, FQNEAQ (reference sequence). The CDR3 loop spans 15 amino acids. The CDR3 region is CATSESGQGPYEQYF. The CDR3 bases are TGTGCCACCTCGGAAAGTGGACAGGGGCCCTACGAGCAGTACTTC.

The chain combines TRBV7-9 with TRBJ1-1; TRBD1 might be the D (6 bases). Germline V gene sequence: CDR1 SEHNR, CDR2 FQNEAQ (reference sequence). V was cut by 5 bases and J by 6 bases, with 16 bases left in between. The CDR3 runs to 14 residues. CDR3 amino acids: CASSPMRSGAEAFF. In nucleotides, the CDR3 is TGTGCCAGCAGCCCAATGAGGTCAGGGGCTGAAGCTTTCTTT.

The CDR3 region has the DNA TGTGCCAGCAGTTTATCACTAGCGGGAGGACCCATACAAGAGACCCAGTACTTC. Protein product: CASSLSLAGGPIQETQYF. V gene TRBV27 combines with J gene TRBJ2-5; the match to TRBD2 covers 12 bases. The J segment lost 2 bases and the V segment lost 0 bases, leaving 7 bases of the junction unmatched. In germline, CDR1 is MNHEY, CDR2 SMNVEV (reference sequence). This CDR3 contains 18 residues.

This chain links TRBV7-6 with TRBJ2-7; 8 nucleotides match TRBD1. Germline trimming cut 10 bases from V and 4 bases from J; bases unmatched to any gene: 6. This CDR3 region has 12 residues. Germline loops: CDR1 SGHVS, CDR2 FNYEAQ. This chain's CDR3 is CAKSTGGYEQYF. The DNA of the CDR3 is TGTGCCAAGTCCACAGGGGGGTACGAGCAGTACTTC.

The V gene is TRBV7-2, the J gene TRBJ2-7, with 8 nucleotides matching TRBD2. Germline-derived CDR1 and CDR2 are SGHTA and FQGNSA. The CDR3 is 15 amino acids. The ends lost 1 base at V and 4 bases at J; junction bases unmatched: 6. CDR3 nucleotides: TGTGCCAGCAGCTTAGACAGCGGGAGTAGGTACGAGCAGTACTTC. Amino acid sequence: CASSLDSGSRYEQYF.

This rearrangement joins TRBV7-3 to TRBJ2-5, with 10 bases lining up with TRBD2. Germline V lookup: CDR1 SGHTA, CDR2 FQGTGA. J lost 4 bases, V lost 2 bases, and 4 bases had no gene match. This CDR3 contains 15 residues. CDR3 residues: CASSLASGRPETQYF. Here the CDR3 DNA reads TGTGCCAGCAGCTTAGCTAGCGGGAGACCAGAGACCCAGTACTTC.

The V gene is TRBV3-1 (or the pseudogene TRBV3-2), the J gene TRBJ1-2; no reliable D call. Germline V gives CDR1 LGHDT, CDR2 YNNKEL (reference sequence). V was shortened by 1 base and J by 6 bases, with 6 bases between the two germline ends. This CDR3 comprises 12 residues. The CDR3 sequence is CASSQARDGYTF. CDR3 DNA: TGTGCCAGCAGCCAAGCCCGTGATGGCTACACCTTC.

CDR3 region: CASSLNRGLRDTEAFF. Here the CDR3 DNA reads TGTGCCAGCAGTTTAAACAGGGGATTAAGGGACACTGAAGCTTTCTTT. The rearrangement uses TRBV28 and TRBJ1-1, with 7 bases identical to TRBD1. V lost 2 bases, J lost 3 bases, and 9 bases stayed unmatched. The CDR3 is 16 amino acids. From germline, CDR1 is MDHEN and CDR2 SYDVKM. The full variable domain, in which reference TRBV28 and TRBJ1-1 provide the parts outside the CDR3, is DVKVTQSSRYLVKRTGEKVFLECVQDMDHENMFWYRQDPGLGLRLIYFSYDVKMKEKGDIPEGYSVSREKKERFSLILESASTNQTSMYLCASSLNRGLRDTEAFFGQGTRLTVV.

The gene calls are TRBV30 and TRBJ1-1; 9 bases are shared with TRBD1. The CDR3 covers 13 residues. The V gene end was trimmed by 3 bases and the J gene end by 5 bases; junction bases not matched to a gene: 4. The germline CDR1 and CDR2 sequences are GTSNPN and SVGIG (reference sequence). CDR3 sequence reads: CAWRDRGRTEAFF. DNA of the CDR3: TGTGCCTGGAGGGACAGGGGACGGACTGAAGCTTTCTTT. Together with reference TRBV30 and TRBJ1-1, the CDR3 gives the full variable domain: SQTIHQWPATLVQPVGSPLSLECTVEGTSNPNLYWYRQAAGRGLQLLFYSVGIGQISSEVPQNLSASRPQDRQFILSSKKLLLSDSGFYLCAWRDRGRTEAFFGQGTRLTVV.

This clone was counted a few times. The rearrangement uses TRBV27 and TRBJ2-2, with D perhaps TRBD2 (5 bases). The CDR3 sequence is 14 residues long. V lost 5 bases and J lost 1, with 8 bases in between. CDR1 and CDR2 (germline): MNHEY, SMNVEV (reference sequence). The CDR3: CASSGGWNTGELFF. The CDR3 coding sequence is TGTGCCAGCAGTGGAGGCTGGAACACCGGGGAGCTGTTTTTT.

This chain joins TRBV6-5 and TRBJ2-2, with TRBD1 matching over 7 bases. V was clipped by 6 bases and J by 5 bases; unmatched bases: 9. In germline, CDR1 is MNHEY, CDR2 SVGAGI. This CDR3 is built from 15 residues. In DNA, the CDR3 is TGTGCCAGCAGACCTCTGGACAGGCTGACCGGGGAGCTGTTTTTT. It specifies CASRPLDRLTGELFF.

CDR3 bases: TGTGCCAGCAGTTACGGGCCCGGGGGGCAGTTCTTC. Its translation is CASSYGPGGQFF. The chain combines TRBV6-2 or TRBV6-3 with TRBJ2-1; D is possibly TRBD2 (6 bases). There are 12 residues in the CDR3. V gave up 2 bases and J gave up 12 bases, with 11 bases separating them. Germline loops: CDR1 MNHEY, CDR2 SVGEGT.

The chain recombines TRBV7-2 with TRBJ2-1, with D maybe TRBD1 (5 bases). The length of the CDR3 is 13 residues. CDR1 is SGHTA and CDR2 is FQGNSA in the germline V gene. V lost 7 bases, J lost 3 bases, and 10 bases lay in between. CDR3 residues: CASTSQGYNEQFF. DNA for the CDR3: TGTGCCAGCACCAGCCAGGGCTACAATGAGCAGTTCTTC.

The rearrangement joins TRBV7-8 to TRBJ2-5; weak D call: TRBD1 (5 bases). Germline V gene sequence: CDR1 SGHVS, CDR2 FQNEAQ. Trimming stripped 3 bases from V and 0 bases from J, with 17 bases between. The CDR3 runs 17 residues. In DNA, the CDR3 is TGTGCCAGCAGCTTCACCCTTGACAACAGGAACCAAGAGACCCAGTACTTC. Encoded protein: CASSFTLDNRNQETQYF.

For this clone: This CDR3 is also generated by other DNA sequences in the sample. The J gene is TRBJ1-5, the V gene TRBV5-1, with a possible D match to TRBD1 (6 bases). Germline CDR1 SGHRS, CDR2 YFSETQ. The CDR3 loop spans 15 amino acids. V was clipped by 4 bases and J by 0 bases, with 11 bases between them. The CDR3 DNA follows: TGCGCCAGCAGCCCTGGGGGCGGTAGCAATCAGCCCCAGCATTTT. Amino acid sequence: CASSPGGGSNQPQHF.

With regard to this clone: An end of the junction differs from the germline gene, which may be a read error. The rearrangement links TRBV7-2 to TRBJ2-7; 7 nucleotides match TRBD1. The CDR3 spans 14 residues. Germline V gives CDR1 SGHTA, CDR2 FQGNSA. CDR3 nucleotide sequence: TGTGCCAGCAGCCCCGGGGACAGACCCTACGCGCAGTACTTC. Residues: CASSPGDRPYAQYF.

The V gene is TRBV20-1, the J gene TRBJ1-2; TRBD1 aligns across 7 bases. The V gene end was trimmed by 5 bases and the J gene end by 8 bases; junction bases not matched to a gene: 2. The CDR3 spans 10 residues. Looked up from germline, CDR1 is DFQATT and CDR2 is SNEGSKA (reference sequence). The chain's CDR3 is CSAYRGGYTF. CDR3 nucleotides: TGCAGTGCTTACAGGGGCGGCTACACCTTC.

V gene TRBV4-3 combines with J gene TRBJ1-1; tentatively, D is TRBD1 (5 bases). The CDR3 has 14 residues. Germline values: CDR1 LGHNA, CDR2 YSLEER. The V and J ends lost 0 bases and 6 bases respectively, with 11 bases between them. CDR3 sequence (DNA): TGCGCCAGCAGCCAAGATTTGGGGGGTCCTGAAGCTTTCTTT. Translating it yields CASSQDLGGPEAFF.

The chain employs TRBV5-4 and TRBJ1-2, with D perhaps TRBD1 (6 bases). The germline gives CDR1 SGHNT, CDR2 YYREEE (reference sequence). There are 14 residues in the CDR3. V dropped 5 bases and J dropped 4 bases, with 15 bases sitting between them. CDR3 nucleotides: TGTGCCAGCAGGCTGGCGGGGGGCTTCTATGGCTACACCTTC. Its protein is CASRLAGGFYGYTF.

The chain employs TRBV10-1 and TRBJ2-7, with a weak D call TRBD2 (5 bases). The CDR3 sequence is 14 residues long. Trimming pared 0 bases from V and 5 bases from J, leaving 11 bases between. Germline V gene sequence: CDR1 WNHNN, CDR2 SYGVQD (reference sequence). The CDR3 sequence: CASSESTGNHEQYF. As DNA, the CDR3 is TGCGCCAGCAGTGAGTCGACGGGGAACCACGAGCAGTACTTC.

This chain joins TRBV7-9 and TRBJ2-7, with 14 positions matching TRBD2. This CDR3 has 17 residues. Germline V gene data show CDR1 as SEHNR and CDR2 as FQNEAQ (reference sequence). V lost 0 bases and J lost 6; bases outside the gene matches: 7. Here the CDR3 DNA reads TGTGCCAGCAGCTTAGCGGGACTAGCGGGAGATCTCCCCGAGCAGTACTTC. Translation gives CASSLAGLAGDLPEQYF.

The chain carries TRBV12-3 or TRBV12-4 and TRBJ1-6; the D gene is possibly TRBD1 (6 bases). The CDR3 spans 13 residues. Trimming took 3 bases from V and 8 from J, leaving 8 bases between them. The CDR3: CASSLKGDSPLHF. CDR3 in DNA: TGTGCCAGCAGTTTGAAGGGGGATTCACCCCTCCACTTT.

V gene TRBV20-1 combines with J gene TRBJ2-1; D remains unclear. The CDR3 totals 10 residues. Germline V gene lookup returns CDR1 DFQATT and CDR2 SNEGSKA (reference sequence). The CDR3 sequence is CAVVRNEQFF. As DNA, the CDR3 is TGCGCTGTGGTGAGGAATGAGCAGTTCTTC.

The chain uses TRBV5-4 and TRBJ2-7; 7 bases are a match to TRBD2. The trim removed 0 bases at V and 8 bases at J, leaving 26 bases unmatched. CDR3 length: 20 amino acids. The germline CDR1 and CDR2 sequences are SGHNT and YYREEE (reference sequence). The CDR3 here is CASSLGASYGGSSSRIQQYF. DNA of the CDR3: TGTGCCAGCAGCTTGGGGGCCAGTTACGGCGGGAGTTCCTCCCGTATCCAGCAGTACTTC. The variable domain in full, with the rest retrieved from reference TRBV5-4 and TRBJ2-7, is ETGVTQSPTHLIKTRGQQVTLRCSSQSGHNTVSWYQQALGQGPQFIFQYYREEENGRGNFPPRFSGLQFPNYSSELNVNALELDDSALYLCASSLGASYGGSSSRIQQYFGPGTRLTVT.

This clone was recorded once. The J gene is TRBJ2-1, the V gene TRBV5-6; 9 nucleotides agree with TRBD2. Unmatched junction bases numbered 1, after V lost 0 bases and J lost 6 bases. This CDR3 region has 14 residues. The germline V gene has CDR1 SGHDT and CDR2 YYEEEE. The CDR3 DNA sequence: TGTGCCAGCAGCTTGGGACTAGCGGCCAATGAGCAGTTCTTC. Protein product: CASSLGLAANEQFF.

The chain recombines TRBV7-8 with TRBJ1-1; D remains ambiguous. The V gene's germline CDR1 is SGHVS and CDR2 FQNEAQ. This CDR3 comprises 13 residues. The V gene lost 1 base and the J gene lost 8 bases, with 11 bases spanning the gap. CDR3 residues: CASSLVSRQEAFF. CDR3 bases: TGTGCCAGCAGCTTAGTTTCGCGGCAAGAAGCTTTCTTT.

V gene TRBV15 combines with J gene TRBJ1-5; tentative D call: TRBD1 (6 bases). The germline V gene has CDR1 LNHNV and CDR2 YYDKDF (reference sequence). The CDR3 contains 16 residues. V was pared by 4 bases and J by 4 bases, with 17 bases between. The CDR3 sequence is CATSNRAGALNQPQHF. Here the CDR3 DNA reads TGTGCCACCAGCAACAGAGCAGGGGCACTTAATCAGCCCCAGCATTTT.

CDR3 bases: TGTGCCAGCAGTTTATTGGGGGCAGCCCCTAACTATGGCTACACCTTC. As protein: CASSLLGAAPNYGYTF. The V call is TRBV27, the J call TRBJ1-2; possibly TRBD1 for D (6 bases). Looked up from germline, CDR1 is MNHEY and CDR2 is SMNVEV (reference sequence). Trimming cost V 1 base and J 0 bases, with 12 bases left between them. The CDR3 is 16 residues long.